Presented here are 4 T cell receptor beta chains from one specimen sequenced in a study of cytomegalovirus exposure and HLA in healthy donors. The PCR employed 60 Vbeta primers together with 13 Jbeta primers. TCRdb's table, derived via immunoSEQ multiplex PCR, lists solely in-frame clones and lacks some. The sample lists about 190,000 clones, roughly 77% seen once, with 3% to 3.5% in the top ten. Sequencing was carried out using PBMCs. All receptors come from a young woman in good health and CMV-seropositive.

This clone was seen once. J is TRBJ2-6 and V is TRBV6-6; D unclear. The CDR3 sequence is 12 residues long. Trimming cost V 10 bases and J 1 base, with 5 bases left between them. From germline, CDR1 is MNHNY and CDR2 SVGAGI (reference sequence). The CDR3 DNA sequence: TGTGCCATCCATTCTGGGGCCAACGTCCTGACTTTC. Its translation is CAIHSGANVLTF.

This clone was picked up a small number of times. Different DNA sequences within this sample yield the same CDR3. V and J are TRBV6-1 and TRBJ1-6; 7 bases are a match to TRBD1. The CDR3 sequence is 15 residues long. Unmatched junction bases numbered 6, after V lost 5 bases and J lost 5 bases. Germline V CDR1 and CDR2: MNHNS, SASEGT. CDR3 bases: TGTGCCAGCAGTTCGGGACAGACAAATAATTCACCCCTCCACTTT. Its protein product is CASSSGQTNNSPLHF.

The rearrangement links TRBV5-6 to TRBJ2-2, with D uncertain. This CDR3 is 15 amino acids long. V lost 0 bases and J 1 base, leaving 7 bases between the germline ends. Germline CDR1 reads SGHDT; CDR2 reads YYEEEE. The CDR3 loop is CASSLVRVNTGELFF. The CDR3 coding sequence is TGTGCCAGCAGCTTGGTTCGGGTGAACACCGGGGAGCTGTTTTTT.

This clone came up a few times. DNA for the CDR3: TGCGCCAGCAGCGGAGTCACCAATGAGCAGTTCTTC. Translated, it gives CASSGVTNEQFF. The V and J genes are TRBV5-1 and TRBJ2-1; D not certain. This CDR3 contains 12 residues. The V gene's germline CDR1 is SGHRS and CDR2 YFSETQ. V lost 4 bases to trimming and J lost 6 bases, with 8 bases between them.